The present TCR beta chain was sequenced within a study of blood T cell repertoires in COVID-19. Profiling relied on immunoSEQ multiplex PCR, and the TCRdb table lists in-frame clones only, not all of them. Seen here are 210,000 or so clones, about four fifths observed once, and the top ten hold roughly 4.8%. The V and J ends lost 3 bases and 6 bases, in that order; junction bases with no gene match: 9. Germline V gene lookup returns CDR1 GTSNPN and CDR2 SVGIG (reference sequence). The CDR3 spans 14 residues. The receptor's source is a woman between 50 and 59 years old who had been exposed to COVID-19. The source material was PBMCs or T cells enriched from blood (not recorded which). This chain links TRBV30 with TRBJ2-5; 8 bases map to TRBD1. This CDR3 reads CAWRSQGARKTQYF. CDR3 bases: TGTGCCTGGAGATCCCAGGGGGCGCGTAAGACCCAGTACTTC.